This entry lists 27 T cell receptor beta chains sequenced from one sample in a study of OX40 agonist ivuxolimab in advanced cancers. Generated by immunoSEQ multiplex PCR, the TCRdb table keeps only in-frame clones and is missing some. Of 65,000 to 85,000 clones listed, 80% to 90% were seen once; the top ten hold around 2.3%. Sequenced here: CD4+ or CD8+ T cells sorted from blood, sampled in a trial of the OX40 agonist ivuxolimab. These receptors originate from an adult with an advanced solid tumor such as melanoma, head and neck, liver or kidney cancer.

Concerning this clone: One end of the junction varies from germline; a read error may be responsible. The chain has TRBV6-1 and TRBJ2-7, with TRBD2 identical over 8 bases. The CDR3 sequence is 15 residues long. Germline values: CDR1 MNHNS, CDR2 SASEGT. The CDR3, as DNA: TGTGCCAGCAGACCGAGCGGGAGACTCTCCGACGAGCAGTACTTC. The encoded protein is CASRPSGRLSDEQYF.

This chain joins TRBV4-1 and TRBJ1-5; TRBD1 is a possible D gene (5 bases). Trimming shortened V by 3 bases and J by 5 bases, and 17 bases separated the two germline ends. This CDR3 comprises 16 residues. Germline CDR1 is MGHRA and CDR2 is YSYEKL. The CDR3 protein is CASSQADRGIDQPQHF. CDR3 sequence (DNA): TGCGCCAGCAGCCAGGCCGATCGGGGGATCGATCAGCCCCAGCATTTT.

This sequence joins TRBV7-7 and TRBJ2-3; 7 bases map to TRBD1. The germline CDR1 and CDR2 sequences are SSHAT and FNYEAQ (reference sequence). The CDR3 runs 15 residues. V was pared by 2 bases and J by 5 bases, with 7 bases of the junction left unmatched. For the CDR3, the DNA is TGTGCCAGCAGCTTAACAGGGGCTGTTGGAGATACGCAGTATTTT. Its protein is CASSLTGAVGDTQYF.

The chain recombines TRBV7-3 with TRBJ2-3, with D perhaps matching TRBD1 or TRBD2 (7 bases each). Germline lookup yields CDR1 SGHTA and CDR2 FQGTGA. V was shortened by 5 bases and J by 3 bases, with 15 bases between the two germline ends. This CDR3 region has 15 residues. The CDR3 DNA reads as TGTGCCAGCAGCCCAGGGGGAGGGCAGACAGATACGCAGTATTTT. Translating it yields CASSPGGGQTDTQYF.

The chain links TRBV5-8 to TRBJ1-2; D is unclear. The CDR3 covers 11 residues. Trimming stripped 2 bases from V and 8 bases from J, with 7 bases between. Looked up from germline, CDR1 is SGHTS and CDR2 is YDEGEE. The CDR3 sequence: CASSFLGGYTF. CDR3 bases: TGTGCCAGCAGCTTCCTGGGGGGCTACACCTTC. The variable domain in full, completed from reference TRBV5-8 and TRBJ1-2, reads EAGVTQSPTHLIKTRGQQATLRCSPISGHTSVYWYQQALGLGLQFLLWYDEGEERNRGNFPPRFSGRQFPNYSSELNVNALELEDSALYLCASSFLGGYTFGSGTRLTVV.

The V and J genes are TRBV9 and TRBJ2-5; the D gene could be TRBD1 or TRBD2 (7 bases each). CDR3 length: 16 residues. The V end was cut by 4 bases, the J end by 4 bases, with 20 bases between. CDR1 SGDLS and CDR2 YYNGEE come from the germline V gene. The CDR3 spells CASSPRGGIVGETQYF. The CDR3 DNA sequence: TGTGCCAGCAGCCCCAGGGGGGGGATCGTAGGAGAGACCCAGTACTTC.

V usage is TRBV4-2 and J usage is TRBJ2-1; D is possibly TRBD1 (6 bases). This CDR3 has 16 amino acids. Germline loops: CDR1 LGHNA, CDR2 YNFKEQ. Trimming pared 1 base from V and 7 bases from J, leaving 17 bases between. The CDR3 coding sequence is TGTGCCAGCAGCCAAGGAGGGGGAGACAGAAGGAATGAGCAGTTCTTC. As protein: CASSQGGGDRRNEQFF.

The V call is TRBV19, the J call TRBJ1-1; D remains ambiguous. The CDR3 is 13 amino acids. CDR1 and CDR2 (germline): LNHDA, SQIVND (reference sequence). Trimming cost V 7 bases and J 1 base, with 10 bases left between them. The CDR3 nucleotides are TGTGCCAGTAAGGTTCCGAGGAACACTGAAGCTTTCTTT. It specifies CASKVPRNTEAFF.

The V and J genes are TRBV6-5 and TRBJ1-2; 8 nucleotides agree with TRBD1. Germline V gives CDR1 MNHEY, CDR2 SVGAGI. V was clipped by 6 bases and J by 1 base; unmatched bases: 4. The length of the CDR3 is 14 residues. For the CDR3, the DNA is TGTGCCAGCAGAAGGGGACAGGTTAACTATGGCTACACCTTC. It translates to CASRRGQVNYGYTF.

This clone was seen more than once but under ten times. The chain carries TRBV7-8 and TRBJ2-1; no clear D. CDR3 length equals 13 residues. V dropped 5 bases and J dropped 6 bases, with 11 bases sitting between them. Germline lookup yields CDR1 SGHVS and CDR2 FQNEAQ. The CDR3 nucleotides read TGTGCCAGCAGCCCCCGGGTAGTCAATGAGCAGTTCTTC. Its protein product is CASSPRVVNEQFF.

The V and J genes are TRBV2 and TRBJ2-5, with D tentatively TRBD1 (6 bases). Trimming took 6 bases from V and 0 from J, leaving 11 bases between them. The germline gives CDR1 SNHLY, CDR2 FYNNEI. This CDR3 has 14 amino acids. The CDR3 DNA follows: TGTGCCAGCAGCAAAACAGGGTACCAAGAGACCCAGTACTTC. It encodes CASSKTGYQETQYF.

The chain is built from TRBV10-1 and TRBJ1-1, with D possibly TRBD1 on 6 matching bases. Per the germline V gene, CDR1 is WNHNN and CDR2 is SYGVQD (reference sequence). The V end lost 8 bases, the J end lost 8 bases, and 12 bases lay between the germline ends. The CDR3 extends over 11 amino acids. This chain's CDR3 is CASPGAVEAFF. CDR3 in DNA: TGCGCCAGCCCGGGGGCAGTCGAAGCTTTCTTT.

The chain links TRBV19 to TRBJ1-1; 7 positions agree with TRBD1. From germline, CDR1 is LNHDA and CDR2 SQIVND (reference sequence). The V and J ends lost 0 bases and 1 base, in that order; junction bases with no gene match: 8. The CDR3 contains 17 residues. The CDR3 spells CASSIDYPGGWNTEAFF. Written as DNA, the CDR3 is TGTGCCAGTAGTATAGATTATCCAGGGGGTTGGAACACTGAAGCTTTCTTT.

The J gene is TRBJ2-2, the V gene TRBV19, with TRBD2 identical over 14 bases. The V and J ends lost 4 bases and 5 bases, in that order; junction bases with no gene match: 15. This CDR3 is built from 20 residues. Germline loops: CDR1 LNHDA, CDR2 SQIVND (reference sequence). The CDR3 DNA sequence: TGTGCCAGTAGTACCCGACCTCCGGGACTAGCGGGAGAGGGTACCGGGGAGCTGTTTTTT. It yields the protein CASSTRPPGLAGEGTGELFF.

The chain uses TRBV28 and TRBJ2-2; 12 bases agree with TRBD1. The CDR3 sequence is 17 residues long. V lost 8 bases, J lost 5 bases, and 12 bases stayed unmatched. Germline CDR1 and CDR2: MDHEN and SYDVKM. The CDR3 loop reads CASVAGDRGRVTGELFF. In DNA form, the CDR3 reads TGTGCCAGCGTAGCTGGGGACAGGGGGCGCGTTACCGGGGAGCTGTTTTTT.

The rearrangement joins TRBV7-2 to TRBJ1-1, with D unclear. The CDR3 length is 13 residues. Trimming took off 6 bases at V and 1 base at J, with 9 bases between the two ends. Germline V gene data show CDR1 as SGHTA and CDR2 as FQGNSA. The chain's CDR3 is CASRGEGNTEAFF. The CDR3 DNA follows: TGTGCCAGCAGGGGTGAGGGGAACACTGAAGCTTTCTTT.

The genes are TRBV4-1 and TRBJ1-5; possibly TRBD1 for D (6 bases). V was trimmed by 1 base and J by 4 bases, leaving 20 bases between them. This CDR3 has 18 amino acids. Germline V gene lookup returns CDR1 MGHRA and CDR2 YSYEKL. DNA for the CDR3: TGCGCCAGCAGCCAAGCACAGGGAGGGGTCTTCCTTAATCAGCCCCAGCATTTT. It codes for CASSQAQGGVFLNQPQHF.

This chain connects TRBV7-9 to TRBJ2-7; 12 bases map to TRBD2. The CDR3 sequence is 15 residues long. CDR1 and CDR2 from the germline V gene are SEHNR and FQNEAQ (reference sequence). Trimming at V came to 1 base and at J to 7 bases, leaving 5 bases not matched to a gene. The CDR3 bases are TGTGCCAGCAGCTTAGGACTAGCGGGAGTCGGGGAGCAGTACTTC. Amino acid sequence: CASSLGLAGVGEQYF.

The V and J genes are TRBV5-1 and TRBJ2-1; tentative D call: TRBD1 (6 bases). Trimming removed 4 bases from V and 0 bases from J, with 11 bases in between. Germline CDR1 is SGHRS and CDR2 is YFSETQ. This CDR3 is 15 amino acids long. This CDR3 reads CASSRGQSSYNEQFF. DNA of the CDR3: TGCGCCAGCAGCCGCGGACAGAGCTCCTACAATGAGCAGTTCTTC.

The rearrangement uses TRBV7-2 and TRBJ2-3; a weak D match, TRBD1 (5 bases). V shed 8 bases and J shed 3 bases, with 15 bases lying between them. The CDR3 is 14 amino acids. Germline V gene sequence: CDR1 SGHTA, CDR2 FQGNSA. CDR3 protein: CASLRAVGTDTQYF. The CDR3 DNA sequence: TGTGCCAGCCTCAGGGCGGTTGGGACAGATACGCAGTATTTT.

This chain connects TRBV5-8 to TRBJ1-1; TRBD1 matches 10 bases. This CDR3 is built from 14 residues. V gave up 0 bases and J gave up 8 bases; unmatched junction bases: 4. Germline CDR1 and CDR2: SGHTS and YDEGEE. CDR3 DNA: TGTGCCAGCAGCTTGGTGACAGGGGGCCGGGAAGCTTTCTTT. It yields the protein CASSLVTGGREAFF.

This clone was seen only a few times. The chain carries TRBV28 and TRBJ1-5, with a tentative D call TRBD1 (5 bases). V gave up 5 bases and J gave up 5 bases, with 28 bases separating them. The CDR3 runs to 19 residues. Germline CDR1 MDHEN, CDR2 SYDVKM. CDR3 sequence: CASSTPPGGRASFYQPQHF. CDR3 DNA sequence: TGTGCCAGCAGTACCCCTCCGGGGGGGAGGGCGTCGTTCTATCAGCCCCAGCATTTT.

J is TRBJ2-7 and V is TRBV5-1, with TRBD2 as a possible D gene (5 bases). The CDR3 length is 15 residues. The V end was cut by 4 bases, the J end by 5 bases, with 19 bases between. Looked up from germline, CDR1 is SGHRS and CDR2 is YFSETQ. This chain's CDR3 is CASSTGSPGRDEQYF. The CDR3 DNA sequence: TGCGCCAGCAGCACTGGCTCCCCGGGAAGGGACGAGCAGTACTTC.

The chain is built from TRBV11-3 and TRBJ2-5, with no clear D. V was shortened by 5 bases and J by 5 bases, with 12 bases between the two germline ends. Germline CDR1 SGHNT, CDR2 YENEEA. This CDR3 is 13 amino acids long. CDR3 nucleotide sequence: TGTGCCAGCAGCCCCGTAGTGGTGGAGACCCAGTACTTC. Translated: CASSPVVVETQYF.

This rearrangement joins TRBV5-8 to TRBJ2-7; D unclear. The germline gives CDR1 SGHTS, CDR2 YDEGEE. The CDR3 consists of 12 residues. The germline V and J ends were trimmed by 4 bases and 4 bases, with 9 bases remaining between them. The CDR3 reads CASSGSGYEQYF. The CDR3, as DNA: TGTGCCAGCAGCGGCAGTGGGTACGAGCAGTACTTC.

The chain is built from TRBV10-3 and TRBJ2-5; no reliable D call. The CDR3 is 11 amino acids. Deletions cut 4 bases from V and 4 bases from J, with 4 bases between. Per germline, CDR1 ENHRY and CDR2 SYGVKD. The CDR3 DNA follows: TGTGCCATCAGTGCTTCAGAGACCCAGTACTTC. Protein sequence: CAISASETQYF.

A single count supports this clone. The gene calls are TRBV4-3 and TRBJ2-3; TRBD2 might be the D (7 bases). The ends were cut back, 0 bases at V and 2 bases at J, with 18 bases in the middle. In germline, CDR1 is LGHNA, CDR2 YSLEER. CDR3 length: 18 amino acids. The CDR3 loop is CASSQEGPRGGSTDTQYF. The DNA for the CDR3 is TGCGCCAGCAGCCAAGAAGGCCCCAGGGGAGGGTCCACAGATACGCAGTATTTT.